These 8 T cell receptor beta chains were sequenced from one sample in a study of spatial heterogeneity in lung cancer (dated by TCRdb to about 2019). General findings and caveats noted by the study authors: The tumor nonsynonymous mutation count correlated with the number of expanded alpha and beta TCRs within the tumor.

The antigens these receptors bind are not known. Receptors were amplified or captured by 5' RACE. The sample was run on a NextSeq 500. TCRdb applied fastp at Q25 and MiXCR to the public reads, then kept only in-frame beta chains. Under each unique CDR3 protein, matching rows form one entry showing the most common genes and DNA. For this sample the table gives 7,000 or so distinct CDR3 sequences, of which approximately 12% were detected only once. The top ten constitute roughly a tenth of the sample. According to the study, the label for this sample's time point signals: sample taken at primary tumor resection. The starting material was lung tumor tissue, obtained at surgery. These receptors came from a female donor with early-stage non-small cell lung cancer.

Only a few counts were recorded for this clonotype. This rearrangement joins TRBV6-5 to TRBJ2-4; the match to TRBD1 covers 7 bases. The CDR3 loop spans 15 amino acids. CDR1 MNHEY and CDR2 SVGAGI come from the germline V gene. Trimming removed 6 bases from V and 1 base from J; junction bases left unmatched: 6. The CDR3 protein is CASSHTGVAKNIQYF. CDR3 DNA sequence: TGTGCCAGCAGCCACACAGGGGTGGCCAAAAACATTCAGTACTTC.

The sample holds many counts of this clonotype. This chain uses TRBV28 with TRBJ2-2; D ambiguous. The V gene's germline CDR1 is MDHEN and CDR2 SYDVKM. The CDR3 is 14 amino acids. V was cut by 6 bases and J by 5 bases, with 13 bases left in between. The CDR3 coding sequence is TGTGCCAGCAGCTTAGTGGGTCCGACCGGGGAGCTGTTTTTT. Protein: CASSLVGPTGELFF.

As DNA, the CDR3 is TGTGCCAGCAGCAAAGCGCCAAAACCCGGGACGGGGAACTACGAGCAGTACGTC. It is translated as CASSKAPKPGTGNYEQYV. The chain couples TRBV21-1 to TRBJ2-7; the D call TRBD1 from the table was never checked on the DNA. TRBV21-1 is listed as a pseudogene. CDR3 length: 18 amino acids.

The V gene is TRBV7-2, the J gene TRBJ1-6, with D perhaps matching TRBD1 (5 bases). The germline gives CDR1 SGHTA, CDR2 FQGNSA. This CDR3 region has 15 residues. With 0 bases removed from V and 9 bases from J, the gap between germline ends came to 12 bases. Here the CDR3 reads CASSLAGQGSSPLHF. CDR3 coding DNA: TGTGCCAGCAGCTTAGCGGGTCAGGGCAGTTCACCCCTCCACTTT.

A remark on this clonotype: With a much larger clone just one base away, this may be a read error. This CDR3 reads CASSFGGLAKNIQYF. The CDR3 DNA follows: TGTGCCAGCAGCTTCGGGGGCCTAGCCAAAAACATTCAGTACTTC. This sequence joins TRBV7-2 and TRBJ2-4; either TRBD1 or TRBD2 may fit D (6 bases each). V was clipped by 3 bases and J by 0 bases, with 9 bases between them. The CDR3 totals 15 residues. Looked up from germline, CDR1 is SGHTA and CDR2 is FQGNSA.

DNA of the CDR3: TGTGCCAGCAGCTTAGGGGACAGCTCCTACGAGCAGTACGTC. Translation: CASSLGDSSYEQYV. J is TRBJ2-7 and V is TRBV7-9, with TRBD1 identical over 7 bases. The CDR3 totals 14 residues. The junction had 0 bases not matched to a gene; V was cut back by 1 base and J by 0 bases. Germline V gives CDR1 SEHNR, CDR2 FQNEAQ (reference sequence).

This clonotype has just a few counts. The chain recombines TRBV5-1 with TRBJ2-1; 10 bases are a match to TRBD1. Germline assignment: CDR1 SGHRS and CDR2 YFSETQ. The CDR3 length is 14 residues. Trimming took 7 bases from V and 7 from J; bases not matched to a gene: 8. CDR3 nucleotides: TGCGCCAGCGTAAGCGGGACAGGGGAAAATGAGCAGTTCTTC. Translation gives CASVSGTGENEQFF.

Many counts were recorded for this clonotype. The V gene is TRBV2, the J gene TRBJ2-7, with no clear D. In germline, CDR1 is SNHLY, CDR2 FYNNEI. This CDR3 is built from 12 residues. The V end lost 5 bases, the J end lost 0 bases, and 5 bases lay between the germline ends. The CDR3 DNA is TGTGCCAGCAGTCAGAGCTCCTACGAGCAGTACTTC. It yields the protein CASSQSSYEQYF.